The 28 T cell receptor beta chains listed next were all sequenced from one sample in a study of human T cells and chemical hapten exposure. TCRdb passed the RACE reads through MiXCR, listing each CDR3 protein once. The sample records fewer than 100,000 distinct CDR3 sequences, approximately 12% being singletons. Documented time point: patch test 1, 2 weeks after DPC sensitization. Treatment meaning: therapeutic diphenylcyclopropenone sensitization with weekly scalp DPC. Specimen: whole blood, collected in connection with sensitization to the hapten diphenylcyclopropenone (DPC). The receptor set was obtained from a woman aged 55-69 years with alopecia areata. Some clones in this sample may be carry-over from other donors' samples.

There are many counts of this clonotype. The V call is TRBV2, the J call TRBJ1-5; 10 nucleotides line up with TRBD1. Germline V gives CDR1 SNHLY, CDR2 FYNNEI. The ends lost 6 bases at V and 7 bases at J; junction bases unmatched: 3. The CDR3 is 13 amino acids. In nucleotides, the CDR3 is TGTGCCAGCAGGGGGACAGGGGAGCAGCCCCAGCATTTT. Translating it yields CASRGTGEQPQHF. Supplemented by reference TRBV2 and TRBJ1-5, the full variable domain reads EPEVTQTPSHQVTQMGQEVILRCVPISNHLYFYWYRQILGQKVEFLVSFYNNEISEKSEIFDDQFSVERPDGSNFTLKIRSTKLEDSAMYFCASRGTGEQPQHFGDGTRLSIL.

V gene TRBV18 combines with J gene TRBJ1-5; 7 bases align to TRBD1. The CDR3 loop spans 12 amino acids. Germline CDR1 reads KGHSH; CDR2 reads LQKENI. Trimming at V came to 3 bases and at J to 8 bases, leaving 1 base not matched to a gene. CDR3 in DNA: TGTGCCAGCTCACCCAGGGGGGAGCCCCAGCATTTT. This codes for CASSPRGEPQHF.

This clonotype has just a few counts. The J gene is TRBJ1-1, the V gene TRBV9, with TRBD1 identical over 7 bases. The CDR3 sequence is 13 residues long. Germline assignment: CDR1 SGDLS and CDR2 YYNGEE. V trimming: 1 base; J trimming: 4 bases; junction bases outside the gene matches: 1. CDR3 amino acids: CASSVQGGTEAFF. For the CDR3, the DNA is TGTGCCAGCAGCGTACAGGGGGGCACTGAAGCTTTCTTT.

This clonotype was observed many times. The V gene is TRBV7-2, the J gene TRBJ2-1; unclear D gene. The CDR3 has 14 residues. Trimming removed 6 bases at V and 0 bases at J, with 9 bases between. Germline CDR1 is SGHTA and CDR2 is FQGNSA. CDR3 sequence (DNA): TGTGCCAGCAGTTTTCATAGCTCCTACAATGAGCAGTTCTTC. Its protein is CASSFHSSYNEQFF.

This clonotype appeared a few times. The rearrangement uses TRBV9 and TRBJ2-3; TRBD1 matches 11 bases. This CDR3 region has 15 residues. Trimming cost V 3 bases and J 3 bases; bases outside gene matches: 3. Germline CDR1 is SGDLS and CDR2 is YYNGEE. The CDR3 sequence: CASSGGQGVTDTQYF. The CDR3 DNA is TGTGCCAGCAGCGGGGGACAGGGGGTGACAGATACGCAGTATTTT.

This clonotype was seen a few times. This chain uses TRBV12-3 or TRBV12-4 with TRBJ1-2; D possibly corresponds to TRBD1 (5 bases). There are 15 residues in the CDR3. The germline V and J ends were trimmed by 10 bases and 7 bases, with 25 bases remaining between them. The CDR3, as DNA: TGTGCCACCCCCCCGGCCAATGGGGGGGTTGGTGGCTACACCTTC. This translates into CATPPANGGVGGYTF.

This chain joins TRBV7-9 and TRBJ2-3; the D gene is possibly TRBD1 (5 bases). Germline-derived CDR1 and CDR2 are SEHNR and FQNEAQ (reference sequence). Trimming removed 4 bases from V and 4 bases from J, with 15 bases in between. The CDR3 totals 15 residues. The CDR3 loop reads CASSSPGSLPDTQYF. The CDR3, as DNA: TGTGCCAGCAGCTCCCCAGGGTCTCTCCCAGATACGCAGTATTTT.

This clonotype was counted ten times or more. J is TRBJ1-1 and V is TRBV3-1; TRBD1 matches at 10 bases. CDR3 length equals 17 residues. Germline CDR1 LGHDT, CDR2 YNNKEL (reference sequence). V was clipped by 2 bases and J by 6 bases; unmatched bases: 12. The CDR3 bases are TGTGCCAGCAGCCAACGGGACAGGGGACGCTCGGGAGCTGAAGCTTTCTTT. As protein: CASSQRDRGRSGAEAFF.

The J gene is TRBJ1-5, the V gene TRBV6-6; no reliable D call. The CDR3 runs 11 residues. V gave up 6 bases and J gave up 5 bases, with 5 bases separating them. Germline V gene sequence: CDR1 MNHNY, CDR2 SVGAGI (reference sequence). The CDR3 region is CASRTDQPQHF. The CDR3 coding sequence is TGTGCCAGCAGGACCGATCAGCCCCAGCATTTT.

On this clonotype itself: It is unclear where the CDR3 begins or ends on the DNA, so no DNA is shown, and the CDR3 is as TCRdb lists it. The chain couples TRBV6-1 to TRBJ1-2; the D call in the table, TRBD1, was not verified against the DNA. Germline lookup yields CDR1 MNHNS and CDR2 SASEGT. The CDR3 length equals 14 residues, ends included. CDR3: CASILGQGNYGYTF.

J is TRBJ1-1 and V is TRBV4-1, with a possible D match to TRBD1 (5 bases). Germline V gives CDR1 MGHRA, CDR2 YSYEKL. This CDR3 spans 15 amino acids. Trimming left V 3 bases short and J 0 bases short, with 11 bases between. CDR3 loop: CASSQPQVLNTEAFF. Here the CDR3 DNA reads TGCGCCAGCAGCCAGCCACAGGTCCTGAACACTGAAGCTTTCTTT.

This clonotype was recorded a few times. The chain joins TRBV29-1 to TRBJ1-1; D is unresolved. CDR1 is SQVTM, CDR2 ANQGSEA, per germline. V was shortened by 6 bases and J by 5 bases, with 22 bases between the two germline ends. The CDR3 sequence is 15 residues long. CDR3 sequence reads: CSVTPVSASRTEAFF. The CDR3 DNA reads as TGCAGCGTGACCCCGGTGTCAGCGTCTAGAACTGAAGCTTTCTTT.

This clonotype has a count of ten or more. The V call is TRBV5-6, the J call TRBJ2-7; 12 bases align to TRBD1. The CDR3 runs to 16 residues. Germline CDR1 reads SGHDT; CDR2 reads YYEEEE. Germline trimming cut 0 bases from V and 6 bases from J; bases unmatched to any gene: 7. The CDR3 DNA reads as TGTGCCAGCAGCTTGGGGGCCGGGACAGGGGGCTTCGAGCAGTACTTC. Translation gives CASSLGAGTGGFEQYF.

This clonotype was picked up many times. J is TRBJ2-7 and V is TRBV5-1, with 10 bases aligning to TRBD1. CDR1 is SGHRS, CDR2 YFSETQ, per germline. The J segment lost 0 bases and the V segment lost 0 bases, leaving 3 bases of the junction unmatched. The CDR3 sequence is 16 residues long. The CDR3 sequence is CASSLGQGAPSYEQYF. CDR3 nucleotides: TGCGCCAGCAGCTTGGGACAGGGGGCTCCCTCCTACGAGCAGTACTTC.

In this sample, this clonotype turned up many times. The rearrangement joins TRBV9 to TRBJ2-7; TRBD2 is a possible D gene (6 bases). Germline lookup yields CDR1 SGDLS and CDR2 YYNGEE. V gave up 2 bases and J gave up 0 bases, with 12 bases separating them. This CDR3 is 15 amino acids long. The CDR3 sequence: CASSVSGTPSYEQYF. The CDR3 coding sequence is TGTGCCAGCAGCGTTTCCGGGACTCCCTCCTACGAGCAGTACTTC. Full variable domain (outside the CDR3, taken from reference TRBV9 and TRBJ2-7): DSGVTQTPKHLITATGQRVTLRCSPRSGDLSVYWYQQSLDQGLQFLIQYYNGEERAKGNILERFSAQQFPDLHSELNLSSLELGDSALYFCASSVSGTPSYEQYFGPGTRLTVT.

A remark on this clonotype: A much larger clone sits a single nucleotide away, making a read error possible. This chain links TRBV6-1 with TRBJ1-6; unclear D gene. The CDR3 loop spans 14 amino acids. The V gene's germline CDR1 is MNHNS and CDR2 SASEGT. CDR3 loop: CAGCGRSFNSPLHF. DNA for the CDR3: TGTGCCGGCTGCGGCAGATCCTTTAATTCACCCCTCCACTTT.

This clonotype was counted ten times or more. The chain links TRBV5-4 to TRBJ2-3, with D perhaps given as TRBD1 or TRBD2 (7 bases each). Looked up from germline, CDR1 is SGHNT and CDR2 is YYREEE (reference sequence). V lost 5 bases and J 2 bases, leaving 15 bases between the germline ends. The CDR3 runs to 15 residues. CDR3: CASRSGTANTDTQYF. The CDR3, as DNA: TGTGCCAGCAGAAGCGGGACAGCCAACACAGATACGCAGTATTTT. Using reference TRBV5-4 and TRBJ2-3 for the parts outside the CDR3, the full variable domain is ETGVTQSPTHLIKTRGQQVTLRCSSQSGHNTVSWYQQALGQGPQFIFQYYREEENGRGNFPPRFSGLQFPNYSSELNVNALELDDSALYLCASRSGTANTDTQYFGPGTRLTVL.

This clonotype was detected only a few times. The gene calls are TRBV7-9 and TRBJ1-5; D is undetermined. V was trimmed by 6 bases and J by 5 bases, leaving 11 bases between them. Germline CDR1 reads SEHNR; CDR2 reads FQNEAQ (reference sequence). This CDR3 comprises 13 residues. CDR3 residues: CASSRQEDQPQHF. The CDR3 nucleotides are TGTGCCAGCAGTAGGCAGGAAGATCAGCCCCAGCATTTT.

This clonotype was found a few times. The genes are TRBV12-3 or TRBV12-4 and TRBJ2-3; TRBD1 matches at 8 bases. This CDR3 is 17 amino acids long. Trimming removed 3 bases from V and 4 bases from J; junction bases left unmatched: 12. The CDR3 here is CASSLRQGANTPDTQYF. The CDR3 DNA reads as TGTGCCAGCAGTTTGAGGCAGGGGGCGAATACCCCAGATACGCAGTATTTT.

This clonotype was picked up many times. The J gene is TRBJ2-2, the V gene TRBV5-1; D gene ambiguous. Germline V gene data show CDR1 as SGHRS and CDR2 as YFSETQ. The CDR3 spans 12 residues. V lost 3 bases and J lost 1, with 1 base in between. In DNA form, the CDR3 reads TGCGCCAGCAGCTGGAACACCGGGGAGCTGTTTTTT. Protein sequence: CASSWNTGELFF.

This clonotype turned up a few times. The rearrangement joins TRBV7-3 to TRBJ1-6, with D possibly being TRBD1 (6 bases). The length of the CDR3 is 16 residues. From germline, CDR1 is SGHTA and CDR2 FQGTGA. V lost 1 base and J 5 bases, leaving 12 bases between the germline ends. The CDR3 reads CASSLRGALDNSPLHF. As DNA, the CDR3 is TGTGCCAGCAGCTTAAGGGGGGCGTTGGATAATTCACCCCTCCACTTT.

This clonotype was seen a handful of times. The gene calls are TRBV10-2 and TRBJ1-5; D is unclear. In germline, CDR1 is WSHSY, CDR2 SAAADI. The V end lost 3 bases, the J end lost 2 bases, and 5 bases lay between the germline ends. The CDR3 covers 13 residues. In nucleotides, the CDR3 is TGCGCCAGCAGTGATAGGGGCAATCAGCCCCAGCATTTT. This codes for CASSDRGNQPQHF.

This clonotype was detected only a few times. CDR3 DNA sequence: TGTGCCGGGGGGAGCTCCTACAATGAGCAGTTCTTC. Encoded protein: CAGGSSYNEQFF. V usage is TRBV7-2 and J usage is TRBJ2-1; a possible D gene is TRBD2 (6 bases). Trimming shortened V by 11 bases and J by 0 bases, and 8 bases separated the two germline ends. This CDR3 region has 12 residues. Germline assignment: CDR1 SGHTA and CDR2 FQGNSA.

A few counts support this clonotype. The CDR3 DNA follows: TGTGCCATCAGTGGGACGGGGGGGAGAGGCACTGAAGCTTTCTTT. Protein sequence: CAISGTGGRGTEAFF. The rearrangement links TRBV10-3 to TRBJ1-1; perhaps TRBD1 as D (5 bases). This CDR3 is 15 amino acids long. The V end lost 4 bases, the J end lost 4 bases, and 16 bases lay between the germline ends. Germline lookup yields CDR1 ENHRY and CDR2 SYGVKD.

Points on this clonotype: This sequence may be a read error, since a much larger clone differs from it by one base. The chain couples TRBV10-3 to TRBJ1-1; D is possibly TRBD1 (6 bases). Trimming stripped 4 bases from V and 6 bases from J, with 12 bases between. The germline gives CDR1 ENHRY, CDR2 SYGVKD. The CDR3 has 13 residues. CDR3 amino acids: CAISVGTPAEAFF. The CDR3 DNA reads as TGTGCCATCAGTGTAGGGACACCCGCTGAAGCTTTCTTT.

This clonotype was seen at least ten times. The J gene is TRBJ1-5, the V gene TRBV4-2; no clear D. The germline gives CDR1 LGHNA, CDR2 YNFKEQ. V gave up 0 bases and J gave up 0 bases, with 9 bases separating them. This CDR3 has 16 amino acids. The CDR3 sequence is CASSQEVGYSNQPQHF. CDR3 nucleotide sequence: TGTGCCAGCAGCCAAGAAGTCGGTTATAGCAATCAGCCCCAGCATTTT.

The chain employs TRBV7-9 and TRBJ1-2; D remains unclear. The ends were cut back, 1 base at V and 3 bases at J, with 12 bases in the middle. Germline V gene lookup returns CDR1 SEHNR and CDR2 FQNEAQ (reference sequence). The length of the CDR3 is 15 residues. The CDR3 protein is CASSLDRFEDYGYTF. The CDR3, as DNA: TGTGCCAGCAGCTTAGACAGATTCGAGGACTATGGCTACACCTTC. The full variable domain, in which reference TRBV7-9 and TRBJ1-2 provide the parts outside the CDR3, is DTGVSQNPRHKITKRGQNVTFRCDPISEHNRLYWYRQTLGQGPEFLTYFQNEAQLEKSRLLSDRFSAERPKGSFSTLEIQRTEQGDSAMYLCASSLDRFEDYGYTFGSGTRLTVV.

V gene TRBV7-2 combines with J gene TRBJ2-3; D tentatively fits TRBD1 or TRBD2 (5 bases each). CDR1 is SGHTA and CDR2 is FQGNSA in the germline V gene. CDR3 size: 14 residues. V was cut by 4 bases and J by 4 bases, with 12 bases left in between. The CDR3 is CASSSTGGADTQYF. For the CDR3, the DNA is TGTGCCAGCAGCTCAACAGGAGGAGCAGATACGCAGTATTTT.